This entry lists 14 T cell receptor beta chains sequenced from one sample in a study of a mutant IDH1 vaccine in newly diagnosed glioma. As to time point: week 47, end of study. Each dose delivered 300 ug of mutant IDH1 20-mer peptide subcutaneously with imiquimod. Assay used: immunoSEQ multiplex PCR; TCRdb lists only in-frame clones, some missing. The data contain roughly 21,000 clones, approximately 84% of them singletons. No cognate antigen is known for these TCRs. Sequences were derived from PBMCs, sampled from a glioma patient whose treatment included an IDH1 peptide vaccine. The receptors originated from a man aged 35 to 55 with glioma.

The chain is built from TRBV19 and TRBJ1-5; tentatively, D is TRBD1 (5 bases). CDR1 and CDR2 (germline): LNHDA, SQIVND (reference sequence). The CDR3 runs to 16 residues. V was shortened by 5 bases and J by 3 bases, with 17 bases between the two germline ends. The CDR3 reads CASSALNRGFNQPQHF. The CDR3 nucleotides read TGTGCCAGTAGTGCCCTAAATAGGGGTTTCAATCAGCCCCAGCATTTT.

The gene calls are TRBV14 and TRBJ2-7; either TRBD1 or TRBD2 may supply D (6 bases each). V lost 4 bases to trimming and J lost 3 bases, with 10 bases between them. CDR3 length equals 13 residues. CDR1 is SGHDN and CDR2 is FVKESK in the germline V gene. In nucleotides, the CDR3 is TGTGCCAGCAGCCGGGGGGCTTTCTACGAGCAGTACTTC. Translated: CASSRGAFYEQYF.

The J gene is TRBJ2-2, the V gene TRBV2; no definite D call. Trimming took 5 bases from V and 0 from J, leaving 4 bases between them. Germline V lookup: CDR1 SNHLY, CDR2 FYNNEI. The CDR3 is 13 amino acids. CDR3 loop: CASSYANTGELFF. The CDR3 DNA reads TGTGCCAGCAGTTACGCGAACACCGGGGAGCTGTTTTTT.

The chain uses TRBV7-2 and TRBJ2-7; TRBD1 might be the D (6 bases). The germline V gene has CDR1 SGHTA and CDR2 FQGNSA. This CDR3 contains 15 residues. V dropped 1 base and J dropped 4 bases, with 14 bases sitting between them. The CDR3 protein is CASSLDWGRGYEQYF. The CDR3 region has the DNA TGTGCCAGCAGCTTAGACTGGGGGCGAGGGTACGAGCAGTACTTC.

This chain connects TRBV7-9 to TRBJ1-4; D may be TRBD1 (6 bases). The CDR3 runs to 15 residues. V lost 5 bases, J lost 2 bases, and 12 bases lay in between. From germline, CDR1 is SEHNR and CDR2 FQNEAQ (reference sequence). The CDR3 sequence is CASSPGGGTNEKLFF. CDR3 DNA sequence: TGTGCCAGCAGCCCCGGGGGCGGGACTAATGAAAAACTGTTTTTT.

This chain links TRBV5-6 with TRBJ1-3; no clear D. The CDR3 length is 13 residues. Trimming removed 1 base at V and 0 bases at J, with 2 bases between. Germline V gene sequence: CDR1 SGHDT, CDR2 YYEEEE. Here the CDR3 DNA reads TGTGCCAGCAGCTTGACCTCTGGAAACACCATATATTTT. Encoded protein: CASSLTSGNTIYF.

The chain is built from TRBV20-1 and TRBJ2-1, with TRBD1 as a possible D gene (6 bases). There are 11 residues in the CDR3. V was clipped by 5 bases and J by 12 bases, with 14 bases between them. Germline loops: CDR1 DFQATT, CDR2 SNEGSKA (reference sequence). The DNA of the CDR3 is TGCAGTGCTGCCCAGGGGCCGGTGCAGTTCTTC. It yields the protein CSAAQGPVQFF.

The chain has TRBV19 and TRBJ2-3; TRBD1 is a possible D gene (6 bases). Germline assignment: CDR1 LNHDA and CDR2 SQIVND (reference sequence). The length of the CDR3 is 14 residues. V lost 3 bases and J lost 7, with 14 bases in between. The DNA for the CDR3 is TGTGCCAGTAGTATCTGGGACACTAGTAATACGCAGTATTTT. It encodes CASSIWDTSNTQYF.

The chain combines TRBV9 with TRBJ2-7; a possible D gene is TRBD2 (6 bases). The germline V gene has CDR1 SGDLS and CDR2 YYNGEE. The ends were cut back, 1 base at V and 3 bases at J, with 11 bases in the middle. This CDR3 has 14 amino acids. CDR3 nucleotide sequence: TGTGCCAGCAGCGTAACCCCGGGGGTCTACGAGCAGTACTTC. This gives the protein CASSVTPGVYEQYF.

This clone appeared a single time. The J gene is TRBJ2-7, the V gene TRBV19, with TRBD2 identical over 7 bases. CDR1 is LNHDA and CDR2 is SQIVND in the germline V gene (reference sequence). This CDR3 has 15 amino acids. Trimming cost V 1 base and J 4 bases; bases outside gene matches: 7. The CDR3 here is CASSIGAGVLYEQYF. CDR3 coding DNA: TGTGCCAGTAGTATAGGTGCGGGAGTTCTTTACGAGCAGTACTTC.

The chain carries TRBV19 and TRBJ2-1, with TRBD1 matching 10 bases. The CDR3 contains 15 residues. Per the germline V gene, CDR1 is LNHDA and CDR2 is SQIVND (reference sequence). J lost 6 bases, V lost 6 bases, and 8 bases had no gene match. CDR3 sequence reads: CASSRDRGRINEQFF. CDR3 DNA: TGTGCCAGTAGCCGCGACAGGGGGCGCATCAATGAGCAGTTCTTC.

This sequence joins TRBV13 and TRBJ2-5; D may be TRBD1 or TRBD2 (5 bases each). In germline, CDR1 is PRHDT, CDR2 FYEKMQ (reference sequence). Trimming took 5 bases from V and 2 from J, leaving 21 bases between them. The CDR3 sequence is 17 residues long. The CDR3 DNA sequence: TGTGCCAGCAGCCCCGGTGCAGGGTATGAGGGGCAAGAGACCCAGTACTTC. Its protein is CASSPGAGYEGQETQYF.

In this sample, this clone turned up a few times. The rearrangement links TRBV6-5 to TRBJ1-5; D ambiguous. Trimming pared 6 bases from V and 5 bases from J, leaving 17 bases between. Per germline, CDR1 MNHEY and CDR2 SVGAGI. CDR3 length: 15 amino acids. The CDR3 nucleotides are TGTGCCAGCAGAATGGACGGAAATACACATCAGCCCCAGCATTTT. It codes for CASRMDGNTHQPQHF.

This sequence joins TRBV29-1 and TRBJ1-1; possibly TRBD1 for D (5 bases). Germline loops: CDR1 SQVTM, CDR2 ANQGSEA. The V end lost 4 bases, the J end lost 4 bases, and 10 bases lay between the germline ends. This CDR3 is 12 amino acids long. CDR3: CSVVFGGTEAFF. In DNA, the CDR3 is TGCAGCGTTGTCTTTGGGGGCACTGAAGCTTTCTTT. Full variable domain (remainder filled in from reference TRBV29-1 and TRBJ1-1): SAVISQKPSRDICQRGTSLTIQCQVDSQVTMMFWYRQQPGQSLTLIATANQGSEATYESGFVIDKFPISRPNLTFSTLTVSNMSPEDSSIYLCSVVFGGTEAFFGQGTRLTVV.